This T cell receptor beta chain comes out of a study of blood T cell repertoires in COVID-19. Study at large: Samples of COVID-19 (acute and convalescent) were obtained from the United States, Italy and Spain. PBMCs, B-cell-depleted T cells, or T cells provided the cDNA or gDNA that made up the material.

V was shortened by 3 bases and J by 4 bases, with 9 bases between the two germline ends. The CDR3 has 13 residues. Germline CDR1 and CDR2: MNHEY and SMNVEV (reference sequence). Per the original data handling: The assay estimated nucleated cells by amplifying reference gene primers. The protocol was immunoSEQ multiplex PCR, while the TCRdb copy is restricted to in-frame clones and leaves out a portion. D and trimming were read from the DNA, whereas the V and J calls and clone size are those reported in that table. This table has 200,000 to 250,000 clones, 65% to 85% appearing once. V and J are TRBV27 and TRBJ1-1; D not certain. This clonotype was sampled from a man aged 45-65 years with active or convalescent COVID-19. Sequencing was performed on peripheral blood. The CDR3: CASSLVAGTEAFF. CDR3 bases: TGTGCCAGCAGTTTGGTCGCGGGCACTGAAGCTTTCTTT.